In its sample, the clone carrying this T cell receptor (beta chain) was seen a few times. One Seattle source followed patients from active infection through their disease course. This sample is part of a study of blood T cell repertoires in COVID-19. Overall study: Sites across the United States, Italy and Spain contributed samples from acute and convalescent COVID-19. Sources were T cells, B-cell-depleted T cells, or PBMCs; the material itself was cDNA or gDNA.

The CDR3 has 15 amino acids. The V gene's germline CDR1 is MGHDK and CDR2 SYGVNS. V was trimmed by 2 bases and J by 4 bases, leaving 14 bases between them. As originally analysed: Estimates of nucleated cell counts were drawn from the amplification of reference gene primers. The data were produced by immunoSEQ multiplex PCR, yet TCRdb's version contains in-frame clones alone and is incomplete. V and J calls and clone size are as listed in that table; D and trimming were resolved from the DNA. The sample has about 100,000 clones; 90% are singletons. Sequenced input: peripheral blood. The gene calls are TRBV25-1 and TRBJ1-1, with unresolved D. The clonotype comes from a man aged 18 to 29 with COVID-19, enrolled during active disease. CDR3 DNA sequence: TGTGCCAGCAGTGAAACCGCGGGGTACGCCACTGAAGCTTTCTTT. It is translated as CASSETAGYATEAFF. Based on the CDR3 plus reference TRBV25-1 and TRBJ1-1, the full variable domain is EADIYQTPRYLVIGTGKKITLECSQTMGHDKMYWYQQDPGMELHLIHYSYGVNSTEKGDLSSESTVSRIRTEHFPLTLESARPSHTSQYLCASSETAGYATEAFFGQGTRLTVV.